This paragraph reports one TCR beta chain. Its antigen is not identified. Noted treatment: approximately nine-day PBMC culture with coronavirus spike peptide pools or control peptides (ViraFEST assay). The CDR3 loop spans 13 amino acids. Deletions cut 6 bases from V and 3 bases from J, with 15 bases between. Germline CDR1 DFQATT, CDR2 SNEGSKA (reference sequence). The data were taken from a study of vaccination and CD4 T cells after COVID-19. Overall study context: Post-vaccine sampling followed dose two by a median 72 days (range 14 to 241). Regarding the study as a whole: A nonsignificant median increase from 21 to 38 SARS-CoV-2-reactive clonotypes was observed. Convalescent patients' median share of reactive clones seen only post-vaccination was around 86%.

Once obtained from cultured CD4+ T cells, the DNA was sequenced using the Oncomine TCR Beta short-read assay. TCRdb processed the PCR reads anew with MiXCR; each CDR3 protein has one entry. The table has about 20,000 distinct CDR3 sequences, 55% seen once. Sequenced: CD4+ T cells from blood, cultured in vitro. The TCR sequence derives from a human donor who had recovered from COVID-19. The rearrangement joins TRBV20-1 to TRBJ2-7; D possibly matches TRBD1 or TRBD2 (5 bases each). CDR3 DNA: TGCAGTGCCGGGGTGGCGCAGGGCTACGAGCAGTACTTC. It is translated as CSAGVAQGYEQYF.